The table lists the clone carrying this TCR beta chain with many counts. Its antigen is currently unknown. The data stem from a study of T-cell memory formation after mild COVID-19. Study-level findings and limits: CM and EM subsets held most contracting CD4+ clones; EMRA held CD8+ ones. Proof of SARS-CoV-2 specificity was absent for the second-wave clones that crested on day 37.

This CDR3 is 14 amino acids long. The germline V gene encodes CDR1 SGHKS and CDR2 YYEKEE (reference sequence). The junction had 4 bases not matched to a gene; V was cut back by 4 bases and J by 2 bases. In TCRdb, the 5' RACE reads were re-called with MiXCR into one record per CDR3 protein. The data hold 400,000 or so distinct CDR3 sequences, with 20% observed a single time. The chain is built from TRBV5-5 and TRBJ1-2; 8 bases are shared with TRBD1. The material sequenced was PBMCs or a T cell subset sorted from them (not recorded which). This TCR was sampled from an adult woman who had mild COVID-19 (a few samples of this study predate the infection). Cell type and time point are not known. The DNA for the CDR3 is TGTGCCAGCAGCCCAGGGGGCCTAAACTATGGCTACACCTTC. Protein sequence: CASSPGGLNYGYTF. The whole variable domain, remainder taken from reference TRBV5-5 and TRBJ1-2, is DAGVTQSPTHLIKTRGQQVTLRCSPISGHKSVSWYQQVLGQGPQFIFQYYEKEERGRGNFPDRFSARQFPNYSSELNVNALLLGDSALYLCASSPGGLNYGYTFGSGTRLTVV.